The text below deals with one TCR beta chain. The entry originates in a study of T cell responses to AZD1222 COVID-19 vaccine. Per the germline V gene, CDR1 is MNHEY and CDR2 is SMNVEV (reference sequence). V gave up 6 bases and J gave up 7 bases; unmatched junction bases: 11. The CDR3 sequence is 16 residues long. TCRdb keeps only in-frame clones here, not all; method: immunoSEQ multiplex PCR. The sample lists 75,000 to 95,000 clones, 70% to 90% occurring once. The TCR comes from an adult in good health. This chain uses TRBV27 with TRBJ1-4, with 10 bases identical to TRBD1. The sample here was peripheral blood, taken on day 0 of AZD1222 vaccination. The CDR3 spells CASSLIDRGRGEKLFF. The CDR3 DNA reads TGTGCCAGCAGCCTCATCGACAGGGGGCGTGGTGAAAAACTGTTTTTT.